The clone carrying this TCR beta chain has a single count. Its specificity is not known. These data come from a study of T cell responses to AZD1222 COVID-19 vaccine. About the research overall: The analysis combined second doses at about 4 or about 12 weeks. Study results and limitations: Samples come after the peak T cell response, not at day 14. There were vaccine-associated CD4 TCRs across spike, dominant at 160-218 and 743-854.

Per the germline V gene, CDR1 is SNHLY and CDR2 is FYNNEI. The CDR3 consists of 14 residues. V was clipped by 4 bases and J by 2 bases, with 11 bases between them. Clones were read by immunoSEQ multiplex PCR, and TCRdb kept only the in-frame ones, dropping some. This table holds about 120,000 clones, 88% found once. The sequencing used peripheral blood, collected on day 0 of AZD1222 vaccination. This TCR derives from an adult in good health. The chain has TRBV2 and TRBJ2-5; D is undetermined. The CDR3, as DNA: TGTGCCAGCAGTGTTGACAATCCGCAAGAGACCCAGTACTTC. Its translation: CASSVDNPQETQYF.